The sample holds many counts of the clone carrying this T cell receptor beta chain. The V segment lost 5 bases and the J segment 4 bases; nucleotides outside the gene matches: 9. In germline, CDR1 is MDHEN, CDR2 SYDVKM. The CDR3 length is 16 residues. This record belongs to a study of T-cell reconstitution after alpha-beta-depleted transplantation in children. Unique molecular identifiers were built into the TCRbeta library. TCRdb re-called the PCR reads with MiXCR, one entry per CDR3 protein. The repertoire has about 200,000 distinct CDR3 sequences, under 8.5% of them found once; the top ten carry 5.5% to 6.5%.

This sequence originates from a boy aged 2 to 10 with acute lymphoblastic leukemia, due to receive a stem cell transplant. Sample: PBMCs, taken before TCRalphabeta/CD19-depleted stem cell transplant. The V call is TRBV28, the J call TRBJ2-1; 9 nucleotides match TRBD2. This CDR3 is CASSPHSGGSYNEQFF. Here the CDR3 DNA reads TGTGCCAGCAGTCCCCATAGCGGGGGCTCATACAATGAGCAGTTCTTC.